This T cell receptor (beta chain) emerged from a study of human T cells and chemical hapten exposure. At the level of the study: 2% DPC applied to a roughly 2 cm by roughly 2 cm arm area sensitized donors. Patients additionally received therapeutic doses of diphenylcyclopropenone on the scalp once a week, and this continued throughout the approximately 24-week study. Per-sample TCR yields varied mainly from small pooled library volume differences. Study-wide findings and caveats: Every donor had alopecia, and their immune response may therefore differ from healthy people's.

In germline, CDR1 is DFQATT, CDR2 SNEGSKA (reference sequence). V lost 6 bases to trimming and J lost 6 bases, with 12 bases between them. The CDR3 sequence is 13 residues long. Indicated time point: patch test 1, 2 weeks after DPC sensitization. The treatment is: therapeutic diphenylcyclopropenone sensitization with weekly scalp DPC. The sample holds many counts of this clonotype. No antigen is known for it. MiXCR, applied by TCRdb to the RACE reads, yields one record per CDR3 protein. The sample contains 95,000 to 150,000 distinct CDR3 sequences, about an eighth of which appear only once. This sample comprised whole blood, obtained in connection with sensitization to the hapten diphenylcyclopropenone (DPC). The V call is TRBV20-1, the J call TRBJ1-6; D gene ambiguous. The clonotype comes from a man between 18 and 35 years old with alopecia areata. Some clones in this sample may be carry-over from other donors' samples. The CDR3 bases are TGCAGTGCCGCGGGCCGATTTAATTCACCCCTCCACTTT. Protein: CSAAGRFNSPLHF.